This TCR beta chain was obtained from a study of T cell repertoires in cytomegalovirus infection. In the study overall: CMV infection together with matching HLA type was indicated by public TCR beta signatures. Study results and limitations: Ex vivo, HLA-C-restricted CMV-specific TCR beta clonotypes prevailed over the rest of the response.

MiXCR, run by TCRdb on the reads, gives a single entry per CDR3 protein. The sample shows 250,000 or so distinct CDR3 sequences, 10% to 15% of them seen only once. Per the germline V gene, CDR1 is SGHRS and CDR2 is YFSETQ. The CDR3 is 14 amino acids. The V gene lost 0 bases and the J gene lost 5 bases, with 11 bases spanning the gap. Regarding this clonotype: The antigen is unknown. Just one base apart from a much larger clone, this may be a read error.

The origin of this receptor is a human donor in good health (CMV status not recorded). Some clones in this sample may be carry-over from other donors' samples. This rearrangement joins TRBV5-1 to TRBJ1-1; unclear D gene. Sequencing input: PBMCs. The CDR3: CASSLEEVSTEAFF. For the CDR3, the DNA is TGCGCCAGCAGCTTGGAGGAAGTCTCGACTGAAGCTTTCTTT.